Each of the 30 T cell receptor beta chains below was sequenced from the same sample in a study of cytomegalovirus exposure and HLA in healthy donors. TCRdb keeps only in-frame clones here, not all; method: immunoSEQ multiplex PCR. The table includes over 200,000 clones, 88% detected once. Specimen: PBMCs. The source is a woman younger than 30 in good health and CMV-seronegative.

V usage is TRBV6-6 and J usage is TRBJ1-2; D unclear. The germline CDR1 and CDR2 sequences are MNHNY and SVGAGI (reference sequence). This CDR3 has 10 amino acids. V was pared by 6 bases and J by 5 bases, with 4 bases between. The DNA of the CDR3 is TGTGCCAGCAGCCAGTATGGCTACACCTTC. It specifies CASSQYGYTF.

V is TRBV6-5 and J is TRBJ2-7; 7 bases are a match to TRBD1. With V trimmed by 6 bases and J by 6 bases, 11 bases remained unmatched. There are 14 residues in the CDR3. The germline V gene encodes CDR1 MNHEY and CDR2 SVGAGI. The CDR3 nucleotides are TGTGCCAGCAGGTACAGGGGCACGTCGGTCGAGCAGTACTTC. Amino acid sequence: CASRYRGTSVEQYF.

This chain uses TRBV5-6 with TRBJ2-5; 13 bases are a match to TRBD2. Trimming removed 4 bases from V and 2 bases from J; junction bases left unmatched: 8. The germline gives CDR1 SGHDT, CDR2 YYEEEE. The CDR3 spans 17 residues. Here the CDR3 reads CASSQLLAGGSQETQYF. The CDR3 nucleotides are TGTGCCAGCAGCCAACTACTAGCGGGAGGGTCACAAGAGACCCAGTACTTC. Combining the CDR3 with reference TRBV5-6 and TRBJ2-5 gives the whole variable domain DAGVTQSPTHLIKTRGQQVTLRCSPKSGHDTVSWYQQALGQGPQFIFQYYEEEERQRGNFPDRFSGHQFPNYSSELNVNALLLGDSALYLCASSQLLAGGSQETQYFGPGTRLLVL.

The chain combines TRBV18 with TRBJ1-1; D is unclear. Trimming shortened V by 6 bases and J by 1 base, and 9 bases separated the two germline ends. CDR1 and CDR2 from the germline V gene are KGHSH and LQKENI. This CDR3 is 13 amino acids long. CDR3 amino acids: CASSSSGNTEAFF. CDR3 coding DNA: TGTGCCAGCTCGAGTAGCGGGAACACTGAAGCTTTCTTT.

The gene calls are TRBV2 and TRBJ2-7; 8 bases align to TRBD2. Trimming removed 5 bases from V and 9 bases from J; junction bases left unmatched: 9. The germline V gene has CDR1 SNHLY and CDR2 FYNNEI. The CDR3 spans 13 residues. CDR3 residues: CASSSGTSVRQYF. The CDR3 region has the DNA TGTGCCAGCAGTTCCGGGACTAGTGTAAGGCAGTACTTC.

J is TRBJ1-1 and V is TRBV29-1; 8 bases align to TRBD1. The V gene's germline CDR1 is SQVTM and CDR2 ANQGSEA. J lost 8 bases, V lost 1 base, and 15 bases had no gene match. This CDR3 has 16 amino acids. CDR3 residues: CSVEGRAGGAGSEAFF. The CDR3 DNA reads TGCAGCGTTGAAGGGAGAGCAGGGGGCGCGGGCTCCGAAGCTTTCTTT.

The J gene is TRBJ2-7, the V gene TRBV5-1, with a possible D match to TRBD1 (6 bases). CDR1 SGHRS and CDR2 YFSETQ come from the germline V gene. Between the trimmed V and J ends, which lost 5 bases and 2 bases, there was a span of 17 bases. This CDR3 has 15 residues. The CDR3 sequence is CASRPGTFEAYEQYF. In nucleotides, the CDR3 is TGCGCCAGCAGACCGGGGACATTTGAAGCCTACGAGCAGTACTTC. Full variable domain (outside the CDR3, taken from reference TRBV5-1 and TRBJ2-7): KAGVTQTPRYLIKTRGQQVTLSCSPISGHRSVSWYQQTPGQGLQFLFEYFSETQRNKGNFPGRFSGRQFSNSRSEMNVSTLELGDSALYLCASRPGTFEAYEQYFGPGTRLTVT.

The gene calls are TRBV28 and TRBJ1-1, with TRBD1 identical over 7 bases. The CDR3 covers 13 residues. CDR1 is MDHEN, CDR2 SYDVKM, per germline. The junction had 8 bases not matched to a gene; V was cut back by 4 bases and J by 9 bases. CDR3 residues: CASSSGTVVKAFF. The CDR3 DNA sequence: TGTGCCAGCAGTTCCGGGACAGTGGTCAAAGCTTTCTTT.

This chain uses TRBV4-1 with TRBJ2-3; tentative D call: TRBD2 (6 bases). The V and J ends lost 2 bases and 0 bases respectively, with 24 bases between them. CDR1 and CDR2 (germline): MGHRA, YSYEKL. This CDR3 contains 20 residues. CDR3: CASSQPRLARVSGSTDTQYF. DNA for the CDR3: TGCGCCAGCAGCCAACCGCGTCTAGCGCGAGTCTCGGGGAGCACAGATACGCAGTATTTT.

To note about this clone: Sequence at one end of the junction differs from germline and may be a read error. The CDR3 is CASSLNPLAGETQYF. DNA for the CDR3: TGTGCTAGCAGCTTAAATCCCCTCGCGGGAGAGACCCAGTACTTC. V usage is TRBV7-7 and J usage is TRBJ2-5, with D maybe TRBD2 (5 bases). This CDR3 spans 15 amino acids. The germline CDR1 and CDR2 sequences are SSHAT and FNYEAQ (reference sequence).

The gene calls are TRBV2 and TRBJ2-7, with D possibly being TRBD1 (6 bases). V dropped 5 bases and J dropped 7 bases, with 9 bases sitting between them. Per the germline V gene, CDR1 is SNHLY and CDR2 is FYNNEI. The CDR3 contains 11 residues. CDR3 bases: TGTGCCAGCAGTCCAGGGGAGGAGCAGTACTTC. Translated: CASSPGEEQYF. Combining the CDR3 with reference TRBV2 and TRBJ2-7 gives the whole variable domain EPEVTQTPSHQVTQMGQEVILRCVPISNHLYFYWYRQILGQKVEFLVSFYNNEISEKSEIFDDQFSVERPDGSNFTLKIRSTKLEDSAMYFCASSPGEEQYFGPGTRLTVT.

This chain joins TRBV6-5 and TRBJ2-2; 9 bases are shared with TRBD1. CDR1 and CDR2 from the germline V gene are MNHEY and SVGAGI. With V trimmed by 5 bases and J by 4 bases, 2 bases remained unmatched. The CDR3 length is 14 residues. CDR3 coding DNA: TGTGCCAGCAGTCGGACAGGGGTCACCGGGGAGCTGTTTTTT. Residues: CASSRTGVTGELFF.

For this clone: At one end, the junction sequence differs from germline, possibly due to a read error. V and J are TRBV28 and TRBJ2-7; 7 bases are shared with TRBD1. This CDR3 comprises 14 residues. In germline, CDR1 is MDHEN, CDR2 SYDVKM. CDR3 DNA sequence: TGTGCCAGCACTTTAGACAGGGTATTGGCCGAGCAGTACTTC. Translating it yields CASTLDRVLAEQYF. Looking up the rest from reference TRBV28 and TRBJ2-7 gives the full variable domain: DVKVTQSSRYLVKRTGEKVFLECVQDMDHENMFWYRQDPGLGLRLIYFSYDVKMKEKGDIPEGYSVSREKKERFSLILESASTNQTSMYLCASTLDRVLAEQYFGPGTRLTVT.

The chain recombines TRBV28 with TRBJ1-2; 8 bases agree with TRBD1. This CDR3 region has 15 residues. J was trimmed by 7 bases and V by 6 bases; bases with no gene match: 13. In germline, CDR1 is MDHEN, CDR2 SYDVKM. The CDR3 region has the DNA TGTGCCAGCAGATCCCACGAGACAGGGGCCATTGGCTACACCTTC. It codes for CASRSHETGAIGYTF.

The chain uses TRBV5-4 and TRBJ2-7; TRBD2 agrees at 13 bases. The CDR3 has 16 amino acids. The V gene end was trimmed by 0 bases and the J gene end by 2 bases; junction bases not matched to a gene: 2. Germline-derived CDR1 and CDR2 are SGHNT and YYREEE (reference sequence). CDR3 DNA: TGTGCCAGCAGCTTGGGAGGGACTAGCGGGGCCTACGAGCAGTACTTC. It yields the protein CASSLGGTSGAYEQYF.

Here the CDR3 reads CASSEFSGRENEQFF. The CDR3 DNA reads as TGTGCCAGCAGTGAATTTAGCGGGAGGGAAAATGAGCAGTTCTTC. The chain carries TRBV2 and TRBJ2-1; 11 positions agree with TRBD2. CDR3 length equals 15 residues. Germline-derived CDR1 and CDR2 are SNHLY and FYNNEI. V lost 2 bases and J lost 7; bases outside the gene matches: 4.

The chain links TRBV5-1 to TRBJ2-4; TRBD1 matches at 8 bases. The V gene end was trimmed by 0 bases and the J gene end by 8 bases; junction bases not matched to a gene: 4. This CDR3 region has 14 residues. Germline assignment: CDR1 SGHRS and CDR2 YFSETQ. CDR3 coding DNA: TGCGCCAGCAGCTTGGGACAGGGGAAAGACATTCAGTACTTC. It translates to CASSLGQGKDIQYF.

This sequence joins TRBV6-6 and TRBJ2-2; 10 nucleotides agree with TRBD2. The CDR3 consists of 14 residues. Germline V lookup: CDR1 MNHNY, CDR2 SVGAGI (reference sequence). The V segment lost 6 bases and the J segment 6 bases; nucleotides outside the gene matches: 4. Here the CDR3 DNA reads TGTGCCAGCAGGCAGACTAGCGGGCCCGGGGAGCTGTTTTTT. This sequence encodes CASRQTSGPGELFF.

J is TRBJ2-7 and V is TRBV7-9; perhaps TRBD2 as D (5 bases). Trimming took 5 bases from V and 3 from J, leaving 11 bases between them. Germline V gene data show CDR1 as SEHNR and CDR2 as FQNEAQ (reference sequence). The CDR3 runs 13 residues. CDR3 protein: CASSKGLDYEQYF. The CDR3 DNA sequence: TGTGCCAGCAGCAAAGGACTGGACTACGAGCAGTACTTC.

This chain links TRBV19 with TRBJ1-5; 10 positions agree with TRBD1. J was trimmed by 6 bases and V by 4 bases; bases with no gene match: 6. This CDR3 is 15 amino acids long. The germline V gene has CDR1 LNHDA and CDR2 SQIVND (reference sequence). The CDR3 sequence is CASSTLGQGSQPQHF. CDR3 DNA sequence: TGTGCCAGTAGTACTTTGGGACAGGGGAGTCAGCCCCAGCATTTT.

The J gene is TRBJ2-5, the V gene TRBV20-1; D unclear. From germline, CDR1 is DFQATT and CDR2 SNEGSKA (reference sequence). The CDR3 sequence is 9 residues long. The CDR3 loop reads CRSGETQYF. In nucleotides, the CDR3 is TGCAGGTCCGGGGAGACCCAGTACTTC.

The chain joins TRBV6-1 to TRBJ1-1, with D perhaps matching TRBD1 (5 bases). V was cut by 1 base and J by 1 base, with 10 bases left in between. CDR1 is MNHNS and CDR2 is SASEGT in the germline V gene. This CDR3 is built from 15 residues. The DNA of the CDR3 is TGTGCCAGCAGTGAAGGTACAGGTGGGAACACTGAAGCTTTCTTT. Residues: CASSEGTGGNTEAFF.

The rearrangement joins TRBV27 to TRBJ2-1, with D possibly being TRBD1 (6 bases). Germline CDR1 reads MNHEY; CDR2 reads SMNVEV (reference sequence). V was clipped by 2 bases and J by 3 bases, with 14 bases between them. This CDR3 contains 16 residues. CDR3 protein: CASSLVDRRSYNEQFF. CDR3 sequence (DNA): TGTGCCAGCAGTTTAGTGGACAGAAGGAGCTACAATGAGCAGTTCTTC.

CDR3 region: CASSQVGQGRGNTIYF. DNA of the CDR3: TGTGCCAGCAGCCAAGTAGGACAGGGTCGTGGAAACACCATATATTTT. The gene calls are TRBV11-2 and TRBJ1-3, with 8 bases identical to TRBD1. Per germline, CDR1 SGHAT and CDR2 FQNNGV. CDR3 length: 16 amino acids. V lost 5 bases, J lost 3 bases, and 9 bases stayed unmatched.

This clone was recorded once. The rearrangement joins TRBV7-8 to TRBJ2-7; TRBD2 agrees at 13 bases. Trimming removed 4 bases from V and 7 bases from J; junction bases left unmatched: 10. This CDR3 comprises 16 residues. Germline loops: CDR1 SGHVS, CDR2 FQNEAQ. The CDR3 is CASSSSPGLAGREQYF. CDR3 DNA: TGTGCCAGCAGCTCATCCCCGGGACTAGCGGGAAGGGAGCAGTACTTC.

V usage is TRBV9 and J usage is TRBJ2-2, with 10 nucleotides matching TRBD2. V lost 0 bases to trimming and J lost 4 bases; unmatched junction nucleotides: 6. Per the germline V gene, CDR1 is SGDLS and CDR2 is YYNGEE. The CDR3 is 17 residues long. The CDR3 nucleotides read TGTGCCAGCAGCGTAGGGCCTAGCGGGAGTGGCACCGGGGAGCTGTTTTTT. This codes for CASSVGPSGSGTGELFF.

This chain uses TRBV9 with TRBJ2-2; 10 nucleotides align to TRBD2. The CDR3 is 17 residues long. V shed 2 bases, J shed 0 bases, and the junction held 4 bases outside the gene matches. Germline values: CDR1 SGDLS, CDR2 YYNGEE. The CDR3 reads CASSVHLAGANTGELFF. As DNA, the CDR3 is TGTGCCAGCAGCGTCCATCTAGCGGGAGCGAACACCGGGGAGCTGTTTTTT.

This chain connects TRBV4-2 to TRBJ2-7, with a possible D match to TRBD2 (6 bases). Per germline, CDR1 LGHNA and CDR2 YNFKEQ. The CDR3 sequence is 14 residues long. Trimming removed 0 bases from V and 8 bases from J, with 14 bases in between. The CDR3 region is CASSQDSPSVQQYF. In nucleotides, the CDR3 is TGTGCCAGCAGCCAAGATTCCCCTAGCGTGCAGCAGTACTTC.

The chain joins TRBV19 to TRBJ1-1, with 9 bases lining up with TRBD1. After removal of 6 bases from V and 4 bases from J, the junction contained 6 bases not matched to a gene. This CDR3 spans 14 amino acids. Per the germline V gene, CDR1 is LNHDA and CDR2 is SQIVND (reference sequence). The CDR3 loop reads CASSGQGLVTEAFF. In nucleotides, the CDR3 is TGTGCCAGTAGCGGACAGGGGTTGGTCACTGAAGCTTTCTTT.

This clone was seen more than once but under ten times. This chain uses TRBV27 with TRBJ2-7; 8 bases fit TRBD2. V lost 8 bases and J lost 2; bases outside the gene matches: 5. This CDR3 is built from 13 residues. Per germline, CDR1 MNHEY and CDR2 SMNVEV (reference sequence). CDR3 in amino acids: CASRGSGAYEQYF. The CDR3 DNA follows: TGTGCCAGCCGCGGTAGCGGGGCCTACGAGCAGTACTTC.